These 8 T cell receptor beta chains were all obtained from the same sample, sequenced in a study of beta chain features in type 1 diabetes. Sequencing targeted expressed TCRB transcripts, as all isolated RNA had been reverse transcribed. TCRdb keeps only in-frame clones here, not all; method: immunoSEQ multiplex PCR. This sample has 35,000 to 50,000 clones, with roughly 45% found just once. The sequenced material came from stem cell memory CD4+ T cells from blood. These receptors were taken from a woman between 25 and 40 years old in good health.

A few counts support this clone. The genes are TRBV7-2 and TRBJ2-7; 9 bases line up with TRBD2. With V trimmed by 8 bases and J by 2 bases, 10 bases remained unmatched. There are 15 residues in the CDR3. Germline CDR1 SGHTA, CDR2 FQGNSA. The CDR3 region is CASGTIAGVTYEQYF. The DNA for the CDR3 is TGTGCCAGCGGGACGATAGCGGGAGTTACCTACGAGCAGTACTTC.

The V call is TRBV5-8, the J call TRBJ1-2; 10 bases match TRBD1. The CDR3 consists of 16 residues. The germline gives CDR1 SGHTS, CDR2 YDEGEE. The trim removed 4 bases at V and 7 bases at J, leaving 13 bases unmatched. The CDR3 DNA is TGTGCCAGCAGCGCCTGGACAGGGGGATCGGTTCGTGGCTACACCTTC. Amino acids: CASSAWTGGSVRGYTF.

The chain employs TRBV28 and TRBJ2-7; no firm D call. This CDR3 comprises 12 residues. CDR1 is MDHEN and CDR2 is SYDVKM in the germline V gene. The V gene lost 6 bases and the J gene lost 6 bases, with 12 bases spanning the gap. The CDR3 protein is CASRSPLREQYF. The CDR3 nucleotides read TGTGCCAGCAGATCCCCTCTCCGCGAGCAGTACTTC.

With respect to this clone: Sequence at one end of the junction differs from germline and may be a read error. In the same sample, other DNA sequences code for this CDR3. The chain joins TRBV27 to TRBJ2-2; 7 bases align to TRBD1. This CDR3 spans 14 amino acids. Germline lookup yields CDR1 MNHEY and CDR2 SMNVEV (reference sequence). CDR3 sequence (DNA): TGTGCCAGCAGTGGAACAGGGGCCACCGGGGAGCTTTTTTTT. Translation gives CASSGTGATGELFF.

This clone turned up a few times. The chain has TRBV27 and TRBJ1-1; TRBD1 agrees at 11 bases. The V gene end was trimmed by 6 bases and the J gene end by 4 bases; junction bases not matched to a gene: 7. The CDR3 extends over 15 amino acids. Germline CDR1 reads MNHEY; CDR2 reads SMNVEV (reference sequence). Here the CDR3 reads CASRSRTGGATEAFF. Here the CDR3 DNA reads TGTGCCAGCAGATCCCGGACAGGGGGCGCCACTGAAGCTTTCTTT.

The rearrangement joins TRBV16 to TRBJ1-4, with TRBD1 as a possible D gene (6 bases). CDR1 and CDR2 from the germline V gene are KGHSY and FQNENV. The length of the CDR3 is 16 residues. Trimming cost V 0 bases and J 4 bases, with 12 bases left between them. This CDR3 is CASSQSVDSFNEKLFF. The CDR3 DNA reads as TGTGCCAGCAGCCAATCCGTGGACAGCTTTAATGAAAAACTGTTTTTT.

The chain recombines TRBV19 with TRBJ2-1, with 7 bases lining up with TRBD2. V lost 6 bases to trimming and J lost 1 base; unmatched junction nucleotides: 3. The CDR3 is made up of 14 amino acids. Germline CDR1 reads LNHDA; CDR2 reads SQIVND (reference sequence). The CDR3 reads CASSDGRSYNEQFF. For the CDR3, the DNA is TGTGCCAGTAGCGACGGGAGGTCCTACAATGAGCAGTTCTTC.

V and J are TRBV6-6 and TRBJ2-1; D perhaps matches TRBD2 (6 bases). V lost 0 bases, J lost 8 bases, and 14 bases lay in between. This CDR3 is built from 15 residues. Germline lookup yields CDR1 MNHNY and CDR2 SVGAGI (reference sequence). The CDR3, as DNA: TGTGCCAGCAGTTACTCGAGCTGGCGGGACTATGAGCAGTTCTTC. As protein: CASSYSSWRDYEQFF.